The rows below give T cell receptor beta chains drawn from one sample of a study of shared clonotypes between healthy human individuals. Assay: immunoSEQ multiplex PCR; the TCRdb copy retains only in-frame clones and omits some. The table has roughly 1,800,000 clones, about 95% seen once. Sequenced: naive CD8+ T cells sorted from blood. The origin of the receptors is a man between 18 and 35 years old in good health. Both conserved end residues are part of each CDR3. A D gene is named only where the DNA matches it firmly. Size values are once, few and many counts, or a class for expanded clones, and some rows have none.

v_call	j_call	clone_size	d_call	cdr3_nt	cdr3_aa
TRBV10-1	TRBJ2-2	.	.	TGCGCGAGTGCCCCGGCGAACACCGGGGAGCTGTTTTTT	CASAPANTGELFF
TRBV19	TRBJ2-1	.	TRBD2	TGTGCCAGTAGTATAGATATCGAGCGGGGGATCTACAATGAGCAGTTCTTC	CASSIDIERGIYNEQFF
TRBV1	TRBJ2-2	.	.	TGCACCAGCGGGGGGACTAGCGGGAGCACCGGGGAGCTGTTTTTT	CTSGGTSGSTGELFF
TRBV4-1	TRBJ2-3	once	.	TGCGCCAGCAGCCAGGTCCGCGGCGGGGATACGCAGTATTTT	CASSQVRGGDTQYF
TRBV5-6	TRBJ1-3	.	.	TGTGCCAGCAGCTTCGGGCAGGGAGGAAACACCATATATTTT	CASSFGQGGNTIYF
TRBV15	TRBJ1-1	.	.	TGTGCCACCAGCAGATGGGGACCGGGGGGCCTTATGAACACTGAAGCTTTCTTT	CATSRWGPGGLMNTEAFF
TRBV27	TRBJ2-2	.	TRBD2	TGTGCCAGCATTCCTAGCGGGGGAGGGCCCGGGGAGCTGTTTTTT	CASIPSGGGPGELFF
TRBV11-2	TRBJ1-6	.	.	TGTGCCAGCAGCGTCGTTCCTTGGGGGACTAATTCACCCCTCCACTTT	CASSVVPWGTNSPLHF
TRBV2	TRBJ2-7	.	TRBD2	TGTGCCAGCAGTGTTCTTAGCGGGGGGGCAAGGTCCTACGAGCAGTACTTC	CASSVLSGGARSYEQYF
TRBV4-1	TRBJ2-3	.	.	TGCGCCAGCAGCCAAGAAACAGGGTCAGATACGCAGTATTTT	CASSQETGSDTQYF
TRBV5-6	TRBJ2-7	.	.	TGTGCCAGCAGCATGACAGTACCCGCCGAGCAGTACTTC	CASSMTVPAEQYF
TRBV6-5	TRBJ1-1	.	.	TGTGCCAGCAGTTACTCGTTCAGGAGCACTGAAGCTTTCTTT	CASSYSFRSTEAFF
TRBV19	TRBJ2-1	.	TRBD2	TGTGCCACCGATAGCGGGAGCTCCTACAATGAGCAGTTCTTC	CATDSGSSYNEQFF
TRBV28	TRBJ2-2	.	TRBD2	TGTGCCAGCAGTTCCTTAGCGGGGGAATACACCGGGGAGCTGTTTTTT	CASSSLAGEYTGELFF
TRBV28	TRBJ2-7	.	.	TGTGCCAGCAGTTGGCCTGGGGAGCAGTACTTC	CASSWPGEQYF
TRBV6-6	TRBJ2-7	.	TRBD2	TGTGCCAGCAGTTATGGGACTAGCGGAACCTACGAGCAGTACTTC	CASSYGTSGTYEQYF
TRBV4-1	TRBJ2-5	.	.	TGCGCCAGCAGCCAATGGCAGGGCCAAGAGCCCCAGTACTTC	CASSQWQGQEPQYF
TRBV9	TRBJ2-7	.	TRBD1	TGTGCCAGCAGCGTCGGACAGGGCCCCCACGAGCAGTACTTC	CASSVGQGPHEQYF
TRBV7-9	TRBJ1-5	.	.	TGTGCCAGCAGCATGGGGGGGTTCAATCAGCCCCAGCATTTT	CASSMGGFNQPQHF
TRBV7-9	TRBJ2-1	.	.	TGTGCCAGCAGCTTAGTTGTGACTACCTTCTACAATGAGCAGTTCTTC	CASSLVVTTFYNEQFF
TRBV4-1	TRBJ2-7	.	.	TGCGCCAGCAGCCAAGAGGTACAGCTGAATGCCTACGAGCAGTACTTC	CASSQEVQLNAYEQYF
TRBV7-6	TRBJ2-1	once	.	TGTGCCAGCAGCTTAGCGGGGGGGCTGCGGCAGTTCTTC	CASSLAGGLRQFF
TRBV28	TRBJ2-7	.	.	TGTGCCAGCAGTTCTCTCACCTACGAGCAGTACTTC	CASSSLTYEQYF
TRBV27	TRBJ1-4	.	TRBD1	TGTGCCAGCAGTCCTACAGGGGGCGCGTCTGAAAAACTGTTTTTT	CASSPTGGASEKLFF
TRBV15	TRBJ2-2	.	.	TGTGCCACCAGCAGAGATAACGGGAGCGGGGAGCTGTTTTTT	CATSRDNGSGELFF
TRBV27	TRBJ1-1	once	.	TGTGCCAGCAGTATCCTGACGGGGGGGGACACTGAAGCTTTCTTT	CASSILTGGDTEAFF
TRBV2	TRBJ2-3	.	.	TGTGCCAGCGGGGAAAGCACAGATACGCAGTATTTT	CASGESTDTQYF
TRBV9	TRBJ2-5	.	TRBD1	TGTGCCAGCAGCGTAGGGGACAGGCCTGGGGAGACCCAGTACTTC	CASSVGDRPGETQYF
TRBV6-1	TRBJ2-1	.	.	TGTGCCAGCAGTGAGGACCCCCTCTGGAACTACAATGAGCAGTTCTTC	CASSEDPLWNYNEQFF
TRBV18	TRBJ2-5	.	.	TGTGCCAGCTCGGCCCCCGGGACCCCGCGGGAGACCCAGTACTTC	CASSAPGTPRETQYF
TRBV27	TRBJ2-5	.	TRBD2	TGTGCCAGCAGTTTAGAGCTAGCGGCACAAGAGACCCAGTACTTC	CASSLELAAQETQYF
TRBV7-9	TRBJ2-7	.	TRBD1	TGTGCCATCGACCCCACCGGGACAGAGGGGGTCGGCGGGCAGTACTTC	CAIDPTGTEGVGGQYF
TRBV2	TRBJ2-7	.	TRBD2	TGTGCCAGCAGTGAAAACCCCCTAGCGGGAGGGCCTTACGAGCAGTACTTC	CASSENPLAGGPYEQYF
TRBV15	TRBJ2-7	.	.	TGTGCCACCAGCCAGAGCTCCTACGAGCAGTACTTC	CATSQSSYEQYF
TRBV6-6	TRBJ2-7	.	.	TGTGCCAGCAGTTATTCGGGCGGCTCCTACGAGCAGTACTTC	CASSYSGGSYEQYF
TRBV19	TRBJ1-1	.	.	TGTGCCAGTAGTATAGATTCGGGAGGGACTGAAGCTTTCTTT	CASSIDSGGTEAFF
TRBV6-1	TRBJ2-7	once	.	TGTGCCAGCAGTGACCCGGGATCGATCTACGAGCAGTACTTC	CASSDPGSIYEQYF
TRBV19	TRBJ1-1	.	.	TGTGCCAGTAGCACAGCTAACACTGAAGCTTTCTTT	CASSTANTEAFF
TRBV11-2	TRBJ1-2	.	.	TGTGCCAGCAGCTTAGCCCCAATCGGAGGCTACACCTTC	CASSLAPIGGYTF
TRBV28	TRBJ2-3	.	TRBD2	TGTGCCAGCAGTTTCGCTAGCGGGGGGGCAGATACGCAGTATTTT	CASSFASGGADTQYF
TRBV5-1	TRBJ1-4	.	TRBD1	TGCGCCAGCAGCGTCGGACAGGGGCCCGCAACTAATGAAAAACTGTTTTTT	CASSVGQGPATNEKLFF
TRBV28	TRBJ2-7	.	TRBD2	TGTGCCAGCAGTTCCAGGACCAGCGGGGGGTTGGGGGAGCAGTACTTC	CASSSRTSGGLGEQYF
TRBV5-1	TRBJ1-5	.	.	TGCGCCAGTCGGACAGCGAGCAATCAGCCCCAGCATTTT	CASRTASNQPQHF
TRBV13	TRBJ2-1	once	TRBD2	TGTGCCAGCAGCCCGAAGGGACTAGGACTTTCTGAGCAGTTCTTC	CASSPKGLGLSEQFF